Each of the 16 T cell receptor beta chains below was sequenced from the same sample in a study of shared clonotypes between healthy human individuals. Clones were sequenced by immunoSEQ multiplex PCR, and TCRdb holds only the in-frame ones, with some missing. The repertoire holds roughly 850,000 clones, with around 96% as singletons. Naive CD8 cells lacked CD45RO and underwent positive selection for CCR7, leaving out terminally differentiated effector memory CD45RA+ cells. Sequences were obtained from naive CD8+ T cells sorted from blood. These receptor sequences come from a man under 40 in good health.

The chain carries TRBV7-6 and TRBJ2-1; 10 bases are a match to TRBD2. The germline V gene has CDR1 SGHVS and CDR2 FNYEAQ. Trimming at V came to 1 base and at J to 8 bases, leaving 17 bases not matched to a gene. CDR3 length: 19 residues. CDR3 sequence: CASSLGVGVASGSKDEQFF. DNA of the CDR3: TGTGCCAGCAGCTTAGGGGTGGGGGTTGCTAGCGGGAGTAAAGATGAGCAGTTCTTC.

The chain is built from TRBV9 and TRBJ2-3, with D tentatively TRBD2 (6 bases). Trimming removed 4 bases at V and 2 bases at J, with 11 bases between. Germline values: CDR1 SGDLS, CDR2 YYNGEE. This CDR3 has 14 residues. CDR3 sequence (DNA): TGTGCCAGCAGCCCCTGGGGGGACACAGATACGCAGTATTTT. Protein: CASSPWGDTDTQYF.

This clone was seen just once. CDR3 sequence reads: CASSPERPLSGNTIYF. The CDR3 DNA reads TGTGCCAGCAGCCCAGAGAGGCCTCTCTCTGGAAACACCATATATTTT. V is TRBV7-8 and J is TRBJ1-3; D is unresolved. The CDR3 has 16 amino acids. The germline V gene has CDR1 SGHVS and CDR2 FQNEAQ. The V gene lost 5 bases and the J gene lost 0 bases, with 14 bases spanning the gap.

V and J are TRBV20-1 and TRBJ2-1; D gene ambiguous. The V end lost 6 bases, the J end lost 8 bases, and 11 bases lay between the germline ends. This CDR3 comprises 11 residues. Germline loops: CDR1 DFQATT, CDR2 SNEGSKA (reference sequence). For the CDR3, the DNA is TGCAGTGCCCCAGAGTTGGATGAGCAGTTCTTC. This codes for CSAPELDEQFF.

The gene calls are TRBV4-1 and TRBJ2-7; D possibly corresponds to TRBD2 (6 bases). CDR1 is MGHRA and CDR2 is YSYEKL in the germline V gene. The CDR3 covers 16 residues. Trimming cost V 7 bases and J 3 bases, with 22 bases left between them. The CDR3 region has the DNA TGCGCCAGCACCGATATCACTAGCACGAAGAGCTACGAGCAGTACTTC. It translates to CASTDITSTKSYEQYF.

The chain joins TRBV6-5 to TRBJ2-7; D ambiguous. Germline-derived CDR1 and CDR2 are MNHEY and SVGAGI. The CDR3 has 13 residues. V shed 6 bases and J shed 4 bases, with 13 bases lying between them. The CDR3 sequence: CASSPVVRYEQYF. CDR3 nucleotides: TGTGCCAGCAGCCCGGTCGTACGGTACGAGCAGTACTTC.

The chain joins TRBV7-9 to TRBJ2-2; tentative D call: TRBD2 (6 bases). Trimming removed 1 base at V and 1 base at J, with 10 bases between. There are 16 residues in the CDR3. The V gene's germline CDR1 is SEHNR and CDR2 FQNEAQ (reference sequence). CDR3 region: CASSLEAGWNTGELFF. CDR3 nucleotide sequence: TGTGCCAGCAGCTTAGAGGCGGGATGGAACACCGGGGAGCTGTTTTTT.

This clone was recorded only once. V usage is TRBV5-1 and J usage is TRBJ1-1; perhaps TRBD1 as D (6 bases). V shed 0 bases and J shed 1 base, with 16 bases lying between them. Per the germline V gene, CDR1 is SGHRS and CDR2 is YFSETQ. The CDR3 extends over 17 amino acids. The CDR3: CASSLARQGISNTEAFF. The CDR3 DNA is TGCGCCAGCAGCTTGGCCCGGCAGGGGATTTCGAACACTGAAGCTTTCTTT. Using reference TRBV5-1 and TRBJ1-1 for the parts outside the CDR3, the full variable domain is KAGVTQTPRYLIKTRGQQVTLSCSPISGHRSVSWYQQTPGQGLQFLFEYFSETQRNKGNFPGRFSGRQFSNSRSEMNVSTLELGDSALYLCASSLARQGISNTEAFFGQGTRLTVV.

The V gene is TRBV9, the J gene TRBJ2-5, with 9 bases that match TRBD2. The V and J ends lost 4 bases and 6 bases, in that order; junction bases with no gene match: 4. The CDR3 extends over 13 amino acids. Germline CDR1 is SGDLS and CDR2 is YYNGEE. The CDR3 DNA reads TGTGCCAGCAGCTCTAGCGGGATGAAGACCCAGTACTTC. Protein sequence: CASSSSGMKTQYF.

This clone was picked up one time. This rearrangement joins TRBV10-1 to TRBJ2-3, with unresolved D. Germline V gene lookup returns CDR1 WNHNN and CDR2 SYGVQD (reference sequence). V lost 3 bases to trimming and J lost 5 bases, with 12 bases between them. CDR3 length equals 14 residues. This CDR3 reads CASSDGYTLDTQYF. As DNA, the CDR3 is TGCGCCAGCAGTGACGGCTATACCTTAGATACGCAGTATTTT.

The chain joins TRBV5-8 to TRBJ2-7; no firm D call. This CDR3 spans 14 amino acids. V was pared by 0 bases and J by 0 bases, with 7 bases between. CDR1 is SGHTS, CDR2 YDEGEE, per germline. The CDR3 protein is CASSLDVSSYEQYF. For the CDR3, the DNA is TGTGCCAGCAGCTTGGATGTGAGCTCCTACGAGCAGTACTTC.

This sequence joins TRBV11-3 and TRBJ2-7, with 15 positions matching TRBD2. Losses at the gene ends were 5 bases for V and 3 bases for J; bases not matched to a gene: 2. The CDR3 sequence is 15 residues long. The germline V gene encodes CDR1 SGHNT and CDR2 YENEEA. DNA for the CDR3: TGTGCCAGCAGCGCGGGACTAGCGGGAGGCTACGAGCAGTACTTC. It translates to CASSAGLAGGYEQYF.

The chain is built from TRBV27 and TRBJ2-2; 7 nucleotides agree with TRBD2. Germline values: CDR1 MNHEY, CDR2 SMNVEV (reference sequence). The CDR3 extends over 13 amino acids. V lost 8 bases and J lost 4; bases outside the gene matches: 4. The CDR3 reads CASGRAVTGELFF. The CDR3 DNA reads TGTGCCAGCGGGAGGGCGGTCACCGGGGAGCTGTTTTTT.

This chain uses TRBV10-1 with TRBJ2-3, with TRBD2 matching over 8 bases. The CDR3 is made up of 17 amino acids. The junction had 11 bases not matched to a gene; V was cut back by 5 bases and J by 1 base. The germline gives CDR1 WNHNN, CDR2 SYGVQD (reference sequence). The CDR3, as DNA: TGCGCCAGCAGTTCCACCGGGGGGGAATTCGGCACAGATACGCAGTATTTT. Its protein is CASSSTGGEFGTDTQYF.

On this clone: Other nucleotide sequences in the sample specify the same CDR3. CDR3 coding DNA: TGTGCCAGCAGTGCCGATAGCTCCTACGAGCAGTACTTC. Encoded protein: CASSADSSYEQYF. The chain employs TRBV9 and TRBJ2-7; D not resolved. The CDR3 is 13 residues long. Trimming removed 5 bases from V and 0 bases from J, with 9 bases in between. Germline lookup yields CDR1 SGDLS and CDR2 YYNGEE.

CDR3 residues: CASRSSGSRETQYF. CDR3 DNA sequence: TGTGCCAGCAGGTCTAGCGGGAGTCGGGAGACCCAGTACTTC. The V call is TRBV27, the J call TRBJ2-5; 10 bases map to TRBD2. With V trimmed by 6 bases and J by 5 bases, 6 bases remained unmatched. This CDR3 spans 14 amino acids. CDR1 is MNHEY, CDR2 SMNVEV, per germline (reference sequence).